This TCR beta chain was retrieved from a study of blood T cell repertoires in COVID-19. Study-level information: Whether acute or convalescent, the COVID-19 samples came from the United States, Italy and Spain. T cells, B-cell-depleted T cells, or PBMCs provided the cDNA or gDNA that served as material.

Original data processing: It was from reference gene primer amplification that nucleated cell counts were estimated. Some clones are missing from TCRdb's copy, which holds only in-frame ones; the method was immunoSEQ multiplex PCR. The DNA was the basis for D and trimming; V, J and clone size are from that table. Of some 170,000 clones listed, 60% to 85% are singletons. The CDR3 has 15 residues. Germline CDR1 reads SGHNT; CDR2 reads YYREEE (reference sequence). V gave up 4 bases and J gave up 0 bases, with 13 bases separating them. What was sequenced was peripheral blood. This chain uses TRBV5-4 with TRBJ1-2, with D maybe TRBD1 (5 bases). This TCR was sampled from a man between 60 and 75 years old with acute or convalescent COVID-19. CDR3 residues: CASSAGHSTNYGYTF. Written as DNA, the CDR3 is TGTGCCAGCAGCGCGGGGCACAGCACTAACTATGGCTACACCTTC.